Listed here is a single TCR beta chain. From germline, CDR1 is KGHSH and CDR2 LQKENI. This CDR3 contains 14 residues. Trimming shortened V by 2 bases and J by 3 bases, and 10 bases separated the two germline ends. This table comes from immunoSEQ multiplex PCR, and its TCRdb copy is limited to in-frame clones, with some not included. The table includes about 2 million clones, 95% detected once. The data originate from a study of shared clonotypes between healthy human individuals. The sequencing sample was made of naive CD4+ T cells sorted from blood. Described subset: CD45RA+ positively selected. This receptor was taken from a man between 18 and 29 years old in good health. The chain links TRBV18 to TRBJ2-5; D gene uncertain. The CDR3 loop reads CASSPIGTKETQYF. The CDR3 DNA reads TGTGCCAGCTCACCAATCGGCACCAAAGAGACCCAGTACTTC.